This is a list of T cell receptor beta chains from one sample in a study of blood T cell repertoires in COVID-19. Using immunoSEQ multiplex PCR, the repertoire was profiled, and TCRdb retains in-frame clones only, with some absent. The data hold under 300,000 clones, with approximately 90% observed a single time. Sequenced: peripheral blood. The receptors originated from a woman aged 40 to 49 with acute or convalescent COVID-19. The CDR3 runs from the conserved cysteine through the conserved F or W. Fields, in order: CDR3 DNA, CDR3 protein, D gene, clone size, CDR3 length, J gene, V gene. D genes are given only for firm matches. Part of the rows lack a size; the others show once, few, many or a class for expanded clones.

CDR3nt: TGTGCCAGCAGTCGACAGGGAGGCGCTGAAGCTTTCTTT
CDR3aa: CASSRQGGAEAFF
d_gene: TRBD1
abundance: NA
len: 13
j_gene: TRBJ1-1
v_gene: TRBV6-5

CDR3nt: TGTGCTATAAGGGTAGGGAGCTCTGAAGCTTTCTTT
CDR3aa: CAIRVGSSEAFF
d_gene: NA
abundance: NA
len: 12
j_gene: TRBJ1-1
v_gene: TRBV7-6

CDR3nt: TGTGCCAGCAGTGGACAGGCTAATCAGCCCCAGCATTTT
CDR3aa: CASSGQANQPQHF
d_gene: NA
abundance: NA
len: 13
j_gene: TRBJ1-5
v_gene: TRBV2

CDR3nt: TGCGCCAGCAGCTCGGCCGGGACAGGGGGACCATATACGCAGTATTTT
CDR3aa: CASSSAGTGGPYTQYF
d_gene: TRBD1
abundance: NA
len: 16
j_gene: TRBJ2-3
v_gene: TRBV5-1

CDR3nt: TGTGCCACCAGTGATTCTGGACAGGGTGTAATATCGGGAGCTTTCTTT
CDR3aa: CATSDSGQGVISGAFF
d_gene: TRBD1
abundance: once
len: 16
j_gene: TRBJ1-1
v_gene: TRBV24-1

CDR3nt: TGTGCTAGTGGGTCTCGTAGCGGGGAAGCGAACACCGGGGAGCTGTTTTTT
CDR3aa: CASGSRSGEANTGELFF
d_gene: TRBD2
abundance: NA
len: 17
j_gene: TRBJ2-2
v_gene: TRBV12-5

CDR3nt: TGTGCCTGGAGTGTCCCTCGCAGCTCCTATAATTCACCCCTCCACTTT
CDR3aa: CAWSVPRSSYNSPLHF
d_gene: NA
abundance: NA
len: 16
j_gene: TRBJ1-6
v_gene: TRBV30

CDR3nt: TGTGCCACCAGTGAGGGGGGGAGGGCAGCGAACACCGGGGAGCTGTTTTTT
CDR3aa: CATSEGGRAANTGELFF
d_gene: TRBD2
abundance: NA
len: 17
j_gene: TRBJ2-2
v_gene: TRBV24-1

CDR3nt: TGTGCCAGCAGCCCCATGTTGAACACTGAAGCTTTCTTT
CDR3aa: CASSPMLNTEAFF
d_gene: NA
abundance: few
len: 13
j_gene: TRBJ1-1
v_gene: TRBV11-1

CDR3nt: TGTGCCAGCAGAGACAGGGAAGAAGACGGCTACACCTTC
CDR3aa: CASRDREEDGYTF
d_gene: TRBD1
abundance: NA
len: 13
j_gene: TRBJ1-2
v_gene: TRBV6-5

CDR3nt: TGTGCCAGCAGCCTGCCGGGAGAAAAGGGCGGGGAGCTGTTTTTT
CDR3aa: CASSLPGEKGGELFF
d_gene: NA
abundance: NA
len: 15
j_gene: TRBJ2-2
v_gene: TRBV7-2

CDR3nt: TGCGCCAGCAGAAGGACTAGCACAGATACGCAGTATTTT
CDR3aa: CASRRTSTDTQYF
d_gene: NA
abundance: NA
len: 13
j_gene: TRBJ2-3
v_gene: TRBV5-1

CDR3nt: TGTGCCAGCACCGGACAGTCGTCTGGAAACACCATATATTTT
CDR3aa: CASTGQSSGNTIYF
d_gene: NA
abundance: NA
len: 14
j_gene: TRBJ1-3
v_gene: TRBV2

CDR3nt: TGTGCCAGCTCACCACCACAGCCGGGTCCCAGGGTCTATGGCTACACCTTC
CDR3aa: CASSPPQPGPRVYGYTF
d_gene: NA
abundance: few
len: 17
j_gene: TRBJ1-2
v_gene: TRBV18

CDR3nt: TGTGCCAGCGGATTAGGGGGCAGCCAAAATCAGCCCCAGCATTTT
CDR3aa: CASGLGGSQNQPQHF
d_gene: TRBD1
abundance: NA
len: 15
j_gene: TRBJ1-5
v_gene: TRBV2

CDR3nt: TGTGCCAGCAGCCGAGACGGGCAAGAGACCCAGTACTTC
CDR3aa: CASSRDGQETQYF
d_gene: NA
abundance: NA
len: 13
j_gene: TRBJ2-5
v_gene: TRBV7-8

CDR3nt: TGTGCCAGCAGTTACGACAGGGGCACTGTCGAAGCTTTCTTT
CDR3aa: CASSYDRGTVEAFF
d_gene: TRBD1
abundance: NA
len: 14
j_gene: TRBJ1-1
v_gene: TRBV6-5

CDR3nt: TGTGCCAGCAGCTCCCGGGACATTAACTATGGCTACACCTTC
CDR3aa: CASSSRDINYGYTF
d_gene: NA
abundance: NA
len: 14
j_gene: TRBJ1-2
v_gene: TRBV7-3

CDR3nt: TGTGCCACCGCGGGGCAACGAGACACCGGGGAGCTGTTTTTT
CDR3aa: CATAGQRDTGELFF
d_gene: NA
abundance: NA
len: 14
j_gene: TRBJ2-2
v_gene: TRBV24-1

CDR3nt: TGCGCCAGCAGCTTGAGACCCCGGGGAAACACTGAAGCTTTCTTT
CDR3aa: CASSLRPRGNTEAFF
d_gene: NA
abundance: NA
len: 15
j_gene: TRBJ1-1
v_gene: TRBV5-1

CDR3nt: TGTGCTAGTGGTTTGGTACAGGGGAGTGGTGAAGCTTTCTTT
CDR3aa: CASGLVQGSGEAFF
d_gene: TRBD1
abundance: NA
len: 14
j_gene: TRBJ1-1
v_gene: TRBV12-5

CDR3nt: TGTGCCAGCAGCTTCCGGACAGGATTTAATGAAAAACTGTTTTTT
CDR3aa: CASSFRTGFNEKLFF
d_gene: TRBD1
abundance: few
len: 15
j_gene: TRBJ1-4
v_gene: TRBV7-2

CDR3nt: TGTGCCACGCGACAGGGGGCGGACACTGAAGCTTTCTTT
CDR3aa: CATRQGADTEAFF
d_gene: TRBD1
abundance: NA
len: 13
j_gene: TRBJ1-1
v_gene: TRBV18

CDR3nt: TGTGCCAGCAGCCAAGATTATTGGCGGGGGGGCCAGGAGACCCAGTACTTC
CDR3aa: CASSQDYWRGGQETQYF
d_gene: TRBD2
abundance: NA
len: 17
j_gene: TRBJ2-5
v_gene: TRBV3-1/TRBV3-2

CDR3nt: TGTGCCAGCACCCTAGACAGGGGGCGCGGTAACTATGGCTACACCTTC
CDR3aa: CASTLDRGRGNYGYTF
d_gene: TRBD1
abundance: NA
len: 16
j_gene: TRBJ1-2
v_gene: TRBV28

CDR3nt: TGTGCCAGCAGTGAAGCGAGGCCAGGGGGCAATCAGCCCCAGCATTTT
CDR3aa: CASSEARPGGNQPQHF
d_gene: NA
abundance: once
len: 16
j_gene: TRBJ1-5
v_gene: TRBV2

CDR3nt: TGTGCCAGTAGCCGACAGATCAACTATGGCTACACCTTC
CDR3aa: CASSRQINYGYTF
d_gene: NA
abundance: NA
len: 13
j_gene: TRBJ1-2
v_gene: TRBV19

CDR3nt: TGCGCCAGCAGCCGTCCCGGGACAGGGGTGACTGAAGCTTTCTTT
CDR3aa: CASSRPGTGVTEAFF
d_gene: TRBD1
abundance: NA
len: 15
j_gene: TRBJ1-1
v_gene: TRBV5-1

CDR3nt: TGTGCCAGTTTTCACGGGAGGGCAGGGGTTACCGGGGAGCTGTTTTTT
CDR3aa: CASFHGRAGVTGELFF
d_gene: TRBD2
abundance: NA
len: 16
j_gene: TRBJ2-2
v_gene: TRBV19

CDR3nt: TGTGCTACGGGAATCGTGAACACTGAAGCTTTCTTT
CDR3aa: CATGIVNTEAFF
d_gene: NA
abundance: once
len: 12
j_gene: TRBJ1-1
v_gene: TRBV10-3

CDR3nt: TGCGCCAGCAGCCAATGGACAGGGGAGAACTATGGCTACACCTTC
CDR3aa: CASSQWTGENYGYTF
d_gene: TRBD1
abundance: NA
len: 15
j_gene: TRBJ1-2
v_gene: TRBV5-1

CDR3nt: TGTGCCAGCAGCCCCACTTTCAGGGGGGCCTACAATGAGCAGTTCTTC
CDR3aa: CASSPTFRGAYNEQFF
d_gene: NA
abundance: NA
len: 16
j_gene: TRBJ2-1
v_gene: TRBV11-2

CDR3nt: TGTGCCAGCAGCCGGACTAGCGGGGGCAATGAGCAGTTCTTC
CDR3aa: CASSRTSGGNEQFF
d_gene: TRBD2
abundance: NA
len: 14
j_gene: TRBJ2-1
v_gene: TRBV6-4

CDR3nt: TGTGCCAGCCGGAACAGGGGCCGCTACAATGAGCAGTTCTTC
CDR3aa: CASRNRGRYNEQFF
d_gene: TRBD1
abundance: NA
len: 14
j_gene: TRBJ2-1
v_gene: TRBV6-6

CDR3nt: TGTGCCAGCAGTAGGACAGGCTCCGGCACAGATACGCAGTATTTT
CDR3aa: CASSRTGSGTDTQYF
d_gene: TRBD1
abundance: NA
len: 15
j_gene: TRBJ2-3
v_gene: TRBV6-2/TRBV6-3

CDR3nt: TGTGCCAGCAGCCTCCGGGGGACTGATAATTCACCCCTCCACTTT
CDR3aa: CASSLRGTDNSPLHF
d_gene: NA
abundance: NA
len: 15
j_gene: TRBJ1-6
v_gene: TRBV5-4

CDR3nt: TGTGCCAGTAGTAGCTGGACAGGGGGCCGAGGGGACTATGGCTACACCTTC
CDR3aa: CASSSWTGGRGDYGYTF
d_gene: TRBD1
abundance: NA
len: 17
j_gene: TRBJ1-2
v_gene: TRBV19